The 28 T cell receptor beta chains in this list originate from one sample, sequenced in a study of memory CD4+ T cells and cytomegalovirus serostatus. The sort gate was single viable CD3+CD4+CD8-CD45RO+ cells for memory CD4+ T cells. Here immunoSEQ multiplex PCR was the method, and the copy in TCRdb shows in-frame clones only, minus some. The sample records roughly 86,000 clones, around 80% being singletons. Sample: memory CD4+ T cells from blood. These receptors were taken from an adult in good health and CMV-seropositive.

This sequence joins TRBV19 and TRBJ2-7, with D tentatively TRBD1 (5 bases). From germline, CDR1 is LNHDA and CDR2 SQIVND (reference sequence). The CDR3 contains 13 residues. V lost 2 bases, J lost 5 bases, and 10 bases lay in between. This CDR3 is CASSIQGWDEQYF. CDR3 coding DNA: TGTGCCAGTAGTATACAGGGATGGGACGAGCAGTACTTC.

This rearrangement joins TRBV2 to TRBJ2-1, with unresolved D. Per the germline V gene, CDR1 is SNHLY and CDR2 is FYNNEI. The ends were cut back, 4 bases at V and 10 bases at J, with 14 bases in the middle. The CDR3 has 13 residues. DNA for the CDR3: TGTGCCAGCAGTGCACTAATGGGTGGGGAGCAGTTCTTC. Its translation is CASSALMGGEQFF.

The chain joins TRBV7-3 to TRBJ2-2, with 9 bases matching TRBD2. Germline assignment: CDR1 SGHTA and CDR2 FQGTGA. This CDR3 has 16 residues. J was trimmed by 7 bases and V by 5 bases; bases with no gene match: 11. The CDR3 region has the DNA TGTGCCAGCAGCGTTGGGAGCGGGAGGTCTGTCGGGGAGCTGTTTTTT. Translating it yields CASSVGSGRSVGELFF.

The genes are TRBV9 and TRBJ2-5, with 14 bases fitting TRBD2. The germline gives CDR1 SGDLS, CDR2 YYNGEE. The CDR3 is made up of 16 amino acids. V lost 4 bases to trimming and J lost 2 bases; unmatched junction nucleotides: 4. The CDR3 here is CASSLGLAGVQETQYF. CDR3 in DNA: TGTGCCAGCAGCCTGGGACTAGCGGGAGTACAAGAGACCCAGTACTTC.

The rearrangement joins TRBV18 to TRBJ2-1, with TRBD1 matching 10 bases. The CDR3 runs 14 residues. Germline values: CDR1 KGHSH, CDR2 LQKENI. The V gene end was trimmed by 2 bases and the J gene end by 6 bases; junction bases not matched to a gene: 1. CDR3 nucleotides: TGTGCCAGCTCACCAGGGGACAGGGGCAATGAGCAGTTCTTC. This codes for CASSPGDRGNEQFF.

The J gene is TRBJ2-3, the V gene TRBV11-2, with D possibly TRBD2 on 6 matching bases. CDR3 size: 13 residues. The V end lost 5 bases, the J end lost 6 bases, and 12 bases lay between the germline ends. CDR1 SGHAT and CDR2 FQNNGV come from the germline V gene. The CDR3 here is CASSALRGDTQYF. CDR3 nucleotide sequence: TGTGCCAGCAGCGCTCTCCGGGGGGATACGCAGTATTTT.

The rearrangement uses TRBV4-3 and TRBJ2-3, with 7 positions matching TRBD2. CDR3 length: 15 amino acids. Germline lookup yields CDR1 LGHNA and CDR2 YSLEER. Unmatched junction bases numbered 5, after V lost 0 bases and J lost 5 bases. Written as DNA, the CDR3 is TGCGCCAGCAGCCAAGATCCAGCGGGGATAGATACGCAGTATTTT. Its translation: CASSQDPAGIDTQYF.

The chain employs TRBV28 and TRBJ1-6; a weak D match, TRBD1 (6 bases). The V gene lost 5 bases and the J gene lost 11 bases, with 16 bases spanning the gap. The germline CDR1 and CDR2 sequences are MDHEN and SYDVKM. This CDR3 contains 14 residues. CDR3 loop: CASSPADRRTPLHF. The CDR3 nucleotides are TGTGCCAGCAGTCCCGCGGACAGAAGAACACCCCTCCACTTT.

The genes are TRBV7-2 and TRBJ1-5, with no clear D. The CDR3 consists of 13 residues. V was clipped by 4 bases and J by 2 bases, with 6 bases between them. From germline, CDR1 is SGHTA and CDR2 FQGNSA. The CDR3 DNA is TGTGCCAGCAGCTCCCAAGGCAATCAGCCCCAGCATTTT. This encodes CASSSQGNQPQHF.

The V and J genes are TRBV5-1 and TRBJ1-3; D not certain. The germline gives CDR1 SGHRS, CDR2 YFSETQ. CDR3 length: 16 amino acids. V lost 4 bases and J 1 base, leaving 15 bases between the germline ends. The CDR3 protein is CASSIDGDPSGNTIYF. As DNA, the CDR3 is TGCGCCAGCAGCATCGACGGAGACCCTTCTGGAAACACCATATATTTT.

V gene TRBV5-5 combines with J gene TRBJ1-1; 7 nucleotides match TRBD1. The germline V gene encodes CDR1 SGHKS and CDR2 YYEKEE (reference sequence). This CDR3 is built from 14 residues. V was pared by 4 bases and J by 2 bases, with 5 bases of the junction left unmatched. The CDR3 loop reads CASSLRQGNTEAFF. The CDR3 DNA reads as TGTGCCAGCAGCCTGCGACAGGGCAACACTGAAGCTTTCTTT.

The chain recombines TRBV27 with TRBJ2-1; the D gene is possibly TRBD1 (8 bases). Germline-derived CDR1 and CDR2 are MNHEY and SMNVEV (reference sequence). V lost 3 bases and J lost 4, with 16 bases in between. This CDR3 contains 16 residues. This CDR3 reads CASSFLGQGGYNEQFF. The CDR3 region has the DNA TGTGCCAGCAGTTTCCTCGGACAGGGAGGGTACAATGAGCAGTTCTTC.

The gene calls are TRBV6-1 and TRBJ2-1; D tentatively fits TRBD1 or TRBD2 (6 bases each). V gave up 0 bases and J gave up 3 bases, with 15 bases separating them. Per germline, CDR1 MNHNS and CDR2 SASEGT. This CDR3 is 17 amino acids long. The CDR3 loop reads CASSEAYREAYYNEQFF. CDR3 DNA: TGTGCCAGCAGTGAAGCCTACAGGGAGGCTTACTACAATGAGCAGTTCTTC.

This chain links TRBV5-6 with TRBJ2-6; D uncertain. Germline V gene data show CDR1 as SGHDT and CDR2 as YYEEEE. This CDR3 is 18 amino acids long. Trimming pared 4 bases from V and 0 bases from J, leaving 17 bases between. DNA of the CDR3: TGTGCCAGCAGCCCGACAAGTAGGCTGGGCTCTGGGGCCAACGTCCTGACTTTC. Its protein is CASSPTSRLGSGANVLTF.

This clone came up a few times. This chain joins TRBV6-6 and TRBJ2-4, with D perhaps being TRBD1 or TRBD2 (6 bases each). Deletions cut 5 bases from V and 0 bases from J, with 14 bases between. The CDR3 is made up of 16 amino acids. CDR1 is MNHNY and CDR2 is SVGAGI in the germline V gene (reference sequence). The CDR3 here is CASSPGAGLAKNIQYF. In nucleotides, the CDR3 is TGTGCCAGCAGTCCGGGGGCAGGGTTAGCCAAAAACATTCAGTACTTC.

The rearrangement uses TRBV5-1 and TRBJ2-1; D call uncertain. The germline CDR1 and CDR2 sequences are SGHRS and YFSETQ. CDR3 length: 13 residues. V was shortened by 3 bases and J by 7 bases, with 11 bases between the two germline ends. CDR3 in amino acids: CASSSNSDNEQFF. Here the CDR3 DNA reads TGCGCCAGCAGCTCGAATAGTGATAATGAGCAGTTCTTC.

The J gene is TRBJ2-7, the V gene TRBV13, with TRBD1 matching over 7 bases. CDR1 is PRHDT, CDR2 FYEKMQ, per germline (reference sequence). This CDR3 is built from 19 residues. Unmatched junction bases numbered 21, after V lost 5 bases and J lost 2 bases. The CDR3 reads CASSSRDRGILSRTYEQYF. In DNA, the CDR3 is TGTGCCAGCAGCAGCCGGGACAGAGGAATACTTTCGAGGACCTACGAGCAGTACTTC.

J is TRBJ2-7 and V is TRBV5-1; 10 bases agree with TRBD2. CDR1 is SGHRS, CDR2 YFSETQ, per germline. The CDR3 runs 15 residues. V lost 1 base to trimming and J lost 5 bases; unmatched junction nucleotides: 6. CDR3 sequence: CASSLTSGTLNEQYF. The CDR3 DNA reads TGCGCCAGCAGCTTGACTAGCGGGACGCTAAACGAGCAGTACTTC.

The chain employs TRBV6-5 and TRBJ2-5; 8 bases fit TRBD1. The J call is doubtful: the DNA matches TRBJ2-7 better. Per the germline V gene, CDR1 is MNHEY and CDR2 is SVGAGI. The CDR3 runs to 15 residues. In nucleotides, the CDR3 is TGTGCCAGCAACCATGACAGGGGCCCATCCTACGAGCAGTACTTC. Amino acids: CASNHDRGPSYEQYF.

The chain has TRBV29-1 and TRBJ2-3, with D perhaps being TRBD1 or TRBD2 (5 bases each). The CDR3 spans 13 residues. In germline, CDR1 is SQVTM, CDR2 ANQGSEA. Trimming cost V 7 bases and J 0 bases, with 11 bases left between them. CDR3 DNA sequence: TGCAGCGCCCGGGACGGAAGCACAGATACGCAGTATTTT. Translation gives CSARDGSTDTQYF.

This chain uses TRBV6-5 with TRBJ2-2; 10 positions agree with TRBD2. The CDR3 length is 16 residues. V trimming: 2 bases; J trimming: 8 bases; junction bases outside the gene matches: 8. Germline V lookup: CDR1 MNHEY, CDR2 SVGAGI. CDR3 sequence (DNA): TGTGCCAGCAGTTACCATCTAGCGGGAGTGGGTGGGGAGCTGTTTTTT. Its protein is CASSYHLAGVGGELFF.

The rearrangement uses TRBV28 and TRBJ2-7, with D possibly TRBD2 on 5 matching bases. The germline CDR1 and CDR2 sequences are MDHEN and SYDVKM. The CDR3 is 12 amino acids. The V gene lost 6 bases and the J gene lost 3 bases, with 9 bases spanning the gap. CDR3 bases: TGTGCCAGCAGGTCTAGCCGCTACGAGCAGTACTTC. Protein sequence: CASRSSRYEQYF.

The chain uses TRBV2 and TRBJ2-5; D uncertain. The ends were cut back, 4 bases at V and 5 bases at J, with 14 bases in the middle. Germline CDR1 is SNHLY and CDR2 is FYNNEI. The length of the CDR3 is 14 residues. CDR3 in DNA: TGTGCCAGCAGTGGAACCAACTACGGGGAGACCCAGTACTTC. Its translation is CASSGTNYGETQYF. Filled out from reference TRBV2 and TRBJ2-5, the complete variable domain reads EPEVTQTPSHQVTQMGQEVILRCVPISNHLYFYWYRQILGQKVEFLVSFYNNEISEKSEIFDDQFSVERPDGSNFTLKIRSTKLEDSAMYFCASSGTNYGETQYFGPGTRLLVL.

The chain has TRBV25-1 and TRBJ2-5; a possible D gene is TRBD2 (5 bases). The end of the DNA aligns better with TRBJ2-7, so the J call may be wrong. This CDR3 region has 14 residues. Per the germline V gene, CDR1 is MGHDK and CDR2 is SYGVNS. The CDR3: CASSDYPSSYEQYF. For the CDR3, the DNA is TGTGCCAGCAGCGACTACCCGAGCTCCTACGAGCAGTACTTC.

The chain carries TRBV6-5 and TRBJ2-7; 9 nucleotides agree with TRBD1. CDR1 is MNHEY and CDR2 is SVGAGI in the germline V gene. The V and J ends lost 4 bases and 6 bases, in that order; junction bases with no gene match: 7. This CDR3 is built from 14 residues. The CDR3 region is CASSWGGQGAEQYF. CDR3 DNA sequence: TGTGCCAGCAGTTGGGGGGGACAGGGTGCCGAGCAGTACTTC.

CDR3 coding DNA: TGTGCCAGCAGCCGGACTAGCGGGAGCACCTACGAGCAGTACTTC. Protein product: CASSRTSGSTYEQYF. The V call is TRBV5-5, the J call TRBJ2-7; 13 bases are shared with TRBD2. This CDR3 is 15 amino acids long. The germline gives CDR1 SGHKS, CDR2 YYEKEE (reference sequence). The V gene end was trimmed by 4 bases and the J gene end by 2 bases; junction bases not matched to a gene: 3.

This clone was observed once. The chain couples TRBV10-3 to TRBJ1-4; no definite D call. Germline CDR1 and CDR2: ENHRY and SYGVKD. The length of the CDR3 is 14 residues. The V end lost 6 bases, the J end lost 0 bases, and 8 bases lay between the germline ends. CDR3 bases: TGTGCCATCAGCGGAAGCTCAACTAATGAAAAACTGTTTTTT. Protein sequence: CAISGSSTNEKLFF.

As regards this clone: A clone one base away is much larger, so this may be a read error. This same CDR3 is encoded by further DNA sequences in the sample. The chain is built from TRBV11-2 and TRBJ1-2; TRBD1 might be the D (5 bases). Germline V gene data show CDR1 as SGHAT and CDR2 as FQNNGV. V was trimmed by 5 bases and J by 4 bases, leaving 11 bases between them. The CDR3 loop spans 13 amino acids. The CDR3 reads CASSPRQLYGYTF. DNA for the CDR3: TGTGCCAGCAGCCCTCGACAGCTCTATGGCTACACCTTC.